The sequence of this TCR beta chain was determined in a study of blood T cell repertoires in COVID-19 (TCRdb year 2020). About the investigation overall: Collaborator samples came from the United States, Italy and Spain and covered acute and convalescent phases of COVID-19. The material from the prospective study consisted of cDNA or gDNA derived from T cells, B-cell-depleted T cells, or PBMCs. The dataset comprised deeply sampled blood TCRbeta repertoires from subjects exposed to, actively infected with, or recovered from COVID-19. The repertoires were released in a freely available public database intended as a resource for research on the immune response to SARS-CoV-2. The samples were drawn from the first 160 participants of the ongoing ImmuneRACE study and from roughly 1,300 subjects provided by 6 global collaborators. A de-identified subject ID, COVID-19 status, age in years and sex were almost always included in the sample metadata. Where available, HLA class I and class II types were obtained from metadata supplied by the sample provider rather than from assay-based typing.

Notes on this clone: This receptor's antigen is unknown. Per-base qualities were not stored, and no clone one base away is much larger.

TCRbeta CDR3 regions were amplified from genomic DNA using the immunoSEQ Assay, a bias-controlled multiplex PCR. As for the original processing: Nucleated cell counts per sample were estimated from amplification of reference gene primers within the assay. To quantify the absolute abundance of each unique TCRbeta CDR3 rearrangement, sequence reads were collapsed and filtered. For each sample, productive Simpson clonality was calculated as the square root of Simpson's diversity index across productive rearrangements. TCRdb obtained this table from immuneACCESS and retained in-frame rearrangements with V and J assigned. These tables miss some clones; where compared with another copy, unresolved V genes account for less than half of the shortfall, and the remainder is unexplained. V and J calls plus clone size are reproduced from that table; the DNA served to infer D and trimming. Within this sample are 100,000 to 150,000 clones, with around 86% of them counted one time only. The ten largest clones capture over 20% of the sample.

Whole blood was collected in K2EDTA tubes by collaborating institutions according to the institutions' own protocols. For TCRbeta analysis, collaborator samples were shipped as frozen whole blood, as isolated PBMCs, or as DNA extracted from either sample type. The paper as a whole reports these results and caveats: The amount of clinical and demographic metadata varied by source and participant and was provided uncurated.

This receptor was obtained from a woman of 80 years or more with acute or convalescent COVID-19. Sequenced: peripheral blood.

The bases read TGTGCCAGCTCACCAATGCGGAGCAGTATGAACACTGAAGCTTTCTTT. It specifies CASSPMRSSMNTEAFF. The rearranged segments are TRBV18 and TRBJ1-1; there is no confident call for the D gene. Reading the germline V gene gives CDR1 KGHSH and CDR2 LQKENI. Trimming at the junction amounts to 2 bases on V and 0 bases on J, and the germline ends lie 13 bases apart. The CDR3 has 16 amino acids, counting the end cysteine and phenylalanine. Only the CDR3 DNA is retained, 48 bases long and in frame from the first base.